This entry lists 10 T cell receptor beta chains sequenced from one sample in a study of cytomegalovirus exposure and HLA in healthy donors. Primers included in the PCR were 60 Vbeta and 13 Jbeta primers. Data came from immunoSEQ multiplex PCR; TCRdb stores just in-frame clones and leaves some out. The sample includes 150,000 to 200,000 clones, 60% to 80% of them seen just once. Material for sequencing was PBMCs. Every receptor here comes from a middle-aged woman in good health and CMV-seropositive.

This clone was seen a single time. The chain is built from TRBV5-1 and TRBJ2-2; 11 nucleotides line up with TRBD2. V dropped 7 bases and J dropped 4; count of bases not matched to a gene: 9. This CDR3 contains 16 residues. Germline V lookup: CDR1 SGHRS, CDR2 YFSETQ. CDR3 sequence: CASAPLAGGSTGELFF. Written as DNA, the CDR3 is TGCGCCAGCGCCCCGCTAGCGGGAGGCAGCACCGGGGAGCTGTTTTTT.

This chain links TRBV7-2 with TRBJ2-7; 10 bases are a match to TRBD2. Germline CDR1 reads SGHTA; CDR2 reads FQGNSA. The CDR3 runs 14 residues. Losses at the gene ends were 5 bases for V and 5 bases for J; bases not matched to a gene: 6. CDR3 nucleotides: TGTGCCAGCAGCGAAGCGGGAGGGTGGAACGAGCAGTACTTC. As protein: CASSEAGGWNEQYF.

The genes are TRBV9 and TRBJ1-1; D not certain. Germline V gives CDR1 SGDLS, CDR2 YYNGEE. This CDR3 comprises 14 residues. Trimming left V 3 bases short and J 0 bases short, with 9 bases between. The CDR3: CASSARSVNTEAFF. The CDR3 bases are TGTGCCAGCAGCGCCCGTTCCGTGAACACTGAAGCTTTCTTT.

This clone appeared a few times. This chain joins TRBV4-1 and TRBJ2-5; possible D gene TRBD1, 6 bases. Germline V lookup: CDR1 MGHRA, CDR2 YSYEKL. Trimming took 0 bases from V and 7 from J, leaving 24 bases between them. This CDR3 has 18 amino acids. This chain's CDR3 is CASSQDPLPPVAGVTQYF. CDR3 sequence (DNA): TGCGCCAGCAGCCAAGACCCCCTACCTCCCGTTGCAGGGGTGACCCAGTACTTC.

Turning to this clone: A read error may account for a junction end that differs from germline. Here the CDR3 DNA reads TGTGCCATCAGTGAGTTGGGACTAAGCACCGATACGCAGTATTTT. It encodes CAISELGLSTDTQYF. This chain links TRBV10-3 with TRBJ2-3, with 7 bases matching TRBD2. CDR3 length: 15 amino acids. Germline V gene lookup returns CDR1 ENHRY and CDR2 SYGVKD.

As regards this clone: The sample has other DNA sequences that encode this CDR3 too. The chain uses TRBV7-2 and TRBJ1-5, with D possibly being TRBD1 (6 bases). Trimming left V 1 base short and J 7 bases short, with 11 bases between. The CDR3 consists of 14 residues. Germline CDR1 reads SGHTA; CDR2 reads FQGNSA. The CDR3 region has the DNA TGTGCCAGCAGCTTAGATAGGGGGGGACAGCCCCAGCATTTT. As protein: CASSLDRGGQPQHF.

The V call is TRBV7-6, the J call TRBJ2-2; no reliable D call. The CDR3 spans 17 residues. Germline CDR1 and CDR2: SGHVS and FNYEAQ. Trimming left V 1 base short and J 8 bases short, with 20 bases between. The CDR3 DNA follows: TGTGCCAGCAGCTTAGGCCGTCCCACTCGAATTCGGGGGGAGCTGTTTTTT. This codes for CASSLGRPTRIRGELFF. Full variable domain (missing parts from reference TRBV7-6 and TRBJ2-2): GAGVSQSPRYKVTKRGQDVALRCDPISGHVSLYWYRQALGQGPEFLTYFNYEAQQDKSGLPNDRFSAERPEGSISTLTIQRTEQRDSAMYRCASSLGRPTRIRGELFFGEGSRLTVL.

The chain employs TRBV27 and TRBJ2-2; 14 bases line up with TRBD2. The CDR3 length is 20 residues. V lost 6 bases, J lost 4 bases, and 16 bases stayed unmatched. Germline CDR1 is MNHEY and CDR2 is SMNVEV (reference sequence). The CDR3: CASSRRTEGLAGGRTGELFF. The CDR3 DNA sequence: TGTGCCAGCAGCAGGAGAACCGAAGGACTAGCGGGAGGCCGCACCGGGGAGCTGTTTTTT.

The chain uses TRBV7-3 and TRBJ2-2; TRBD1 matches 10 bases. Trimming took 4 bases from V and 7 from J; bases not matched to a gene: 15. The CDR3 sequence is 18 residues long. CDR1 and CDR2 (germline): SGHTA, FQGTGA. The CDR3 spells CASSSYGTGETGVGELFF. The CDR3 region has the DNA TGTGCCAGCAGCTCCTACGGGACAGGGGAAACGGGTGTCGGGGAGCTGTTTTTT.

This clone has a single count. V and J are TRBV10-3 and TRBJ2-7, with TRBD2 matching 11 bases. This CDR3 has 15 amino acids. CDR1 is ENHRY and CDR2 is SYGVKD in the germline V gene. V lost 3 bases to trimming and J lost 0 bases; unmatched junction nucleotides: 1. The CDR3 spells CAISDGTSGSYEQYF. CDR3 sequence (DNA): TGTGCCATCAGTGACGGGACTAGCGGCTCCTACGAGCAGTACTTC.